These 16 T cell receptor beta chains were sequenced from one sample in a study of cytomegalovirus exposure and HLA in healthy donors. The method was immunoSEQ multiplex PCR; TCRdb's version includes in-frame clones alone and lacks a portion of them. The repertoire holds about 190,000 clones, with approximately 83% as singletons. Sequenced sample: PBMCs. These receptors came from a young woman in good health and CMV-seropositive.

This sequence joins TRBV7-9 and TRBJ1-2; 10 bases line up with TRBD1. The CDR3 extends over 14 amino acids. J was trimmed by 4 bases and V by 5 bases; bases with no gene match: 4. In germline, CDR1 is SEHNR, CDR2 FQNEAQ (reference sequence). The CDR3 nucleotides are TGTGCCAGCAGCAAGGGACAGGGGCCCTATGGCTACACCTTC. Amino acid sequence: CASSKGQGPYGYTF.

V and J are TRBV7-8 and TRBJ1-5; possible D gene TRBD1, 5 bases. Between the trimmed V and J ends, which lost 2 bases and 3 bases, there was a span of 20 bases. CDR1 is SGHVS, CDR2 FQNEAQ, per germline. The CDR3 covers 18 residues. The CDR3 nucleotides read TGTGCCAGCAGCTTACCGACTTGGGGCAACCGCCCCAATCAGCCCCAGCATTTT. It is translated as CASSLPTWGNRPNQPQHF. The full variable domain, its missing parts supplied by reference TRBV7-8 and TRBJ1-5, is GAGVSQSPRYKVAKRGQDVALRCDPISGHVSLFWYQQALGQGPEFLTYFQNEAQLDKSGLPSDRFFAERPEGSVSTLKIQRTQQEDSAVYLCASSLPTWGNRPNQPQHFGDGTRLSIL.

V is TRBV13 and J is TRBJ1-2; 11 bases line up with TRBD1. The CDR3 is made up of 16 amino acids. With V trimmed by 5 bases and J by 6 bases, 11 bases remained unmatched. Germline lookup yields CDR1 PRHDT and CDR2 FYEKMQ (reference sequence). The CDR3 loop is CASSGPGTGGKDGYTF. The CDR3, as DNA: TGTGCCAGCAGCGGTCCCGGGACAGGGGGGAAAGATGGCTACACCTTC.

V gene TRBV30 combines with J gene TRBJ1-4, with D hard to call. The CDR3 extends over 13 amino acids. V was trimmed by 4 bases and J by 4 bases, leaving 10 bases between them. The germline CDR1 and CDR2 sequences are GTSNPN and SVGIG (reference sequence). The CDR3 DNA reads as TGTGCCTGGACTCGTGTTAGTAATGAAAAACTGTTTTTT. It yields the protein CAWTRVSNEKLFF.

This clone was seen just once. This chain links TRBV5-1 with TRBJ2-7, with TRBD2 as a possible D gene (5 bases). Germline lookup yields CDR1 SGHRS and CDR2 YFSETQ. The CDR3 totals 15 residues. Trimming took off 0 bases at V and 4 bases at J, with 14 bases between the two ends. The CDR3 nucleotides are TGCGCCAGCAGCTTGGTTGGGAGTTCGGTTTACGAGCAGTACTTC. Translated, it gives CASSLVGSSVYEQYF. Full variable domain (missing parts from reference TRBV5-1 and TRBJ2-7): KAGVTQTPRYLIKTRGQQVTLSCSPISGHRSVSWYQQTPGQGLQFLFEYFSETQRNKGNFPGRFSGRQFSNSRSEMNVSTLELGDSALYLCASSLVGSSVYEQYFGPGTRLTVT.

The chain joins TRBV5-4 to TRBJ1-1; 11 positions match TRBD1. The CDR3 is 15 amino acids. J lost 4 bases, V lost 3 bases, and 5 bases had no gene match. Germline V gives CDR1 SGHNT, CDR2 YYREEE (reference sequence). This CDR3 reads CASSSGGTGGTEAFF. The CDR3 DNA reads TGTGCCAGCAGCTCTGGCGGGACAGGGGGCACTGAAGCTTTCTTT.

This sequence joins TRBV19 and TRBJ1-1; 7 bases fit TRBD1. The trim removed 10 bases at V and 0 bases at J, leaving 8 bases unmatched. Looked up from germline, CDR1 is LNHDA and CDR2 is SQIVND (reference sequence). This CDR3 comprises 14 residues. The CDR3 DNA sequence: TGTGCCACTTACCGGGACAGCCTGAACACTGAAGCTTTCTTT. Translated: CATYRDSLNTEAFF.

This chain uses TRBV2 with TRBJ1-5; 10 bases align to TRBD1. With V trimmed by 8 bases and J by 2 bases, 9 bases remained unmatched. CDR1 SNHLY and CDR2 FYNNEI come from the germline V gene. This CDR3 region has 16 residues. The CDR3 loop is CASQEDRGYGNQPQHF. CDR3 bases: TGTGCCAGCCAAGAGGACAGGGGGTATGGCAATCAGCCCCAGCATTTT.

The V call is TRBV6-6, the J call TRBJ1-2; D is perhaps TRBD1 (6 bases). Trimming removed 4 bases at V and 4 bases at J, with 10 bases between. Germline lookup yields CDR1 MNHNY and CDR2 SVGAGI (reference sequence). The CDR3 consists of 13 residues. The CDR3 loop reads CASSLGQLYGYTF. CDR3 sequence (DNA): TGTGCCAGCAGTTTAGGACAGCTCTATGGCTACACCTTC.

DNA for the CDR3: TGTGCCAGCAGCGTAGGAGGGACTGAAGCTTTCTTT. Its translation: CASSVGGTEAFF. The rearrangement links TRBV9 to TRBJ1-1; D gene uncertain. Germline assignment: CDR1 SGDLS and CDR2 YYNGEE. The CDR3 has 12 amino acids. The germline V and J ends were trimmed by 0 bases and 5 bases, with 5 bases remaining between them.

J is TRBJ1-1 and V is TRBV6-1, with a weak D call TRBD1 (6 bases). CDR1 and CDR2 (germline): MNHNS, SASEGT. The CDR3 contains 13 residues. V was cut by 2 bases and J by 11 bases, with 15 bases left in between. Here the CDR3 reads CASSERGGRVAFF. CDR3 bases: TGTGCCAGCAGTGAAAGGGGGGGCAGGGTCGCTTTCTTT.

The chain combines TRBV5-1 with TRBJ2-2; D is perhaps TRBD1 (5 bases). Germline V gives CDR1 SGHRS, CDR2 YFSETQ. CDR3 length: 13 amino acids. Trimming pared 4 bases from V and 3 bases from J, leaving 7 bases between. The CDR3 nucleotides read TGCGCCAGCAGCGGGGCGTACACCGGGGAGCTGTTTTTT. It is translated as CASSGAYTGELFF.

CDR3 sequence reads: CASRKDRSQPQHF. The CDR3 region has the DNA TGTGCCAGCAGGAAAGACAGATCTCAGCCCCAGCATTTT. V and J are TRBV6-5 and TRBJ1-5; TRBD1 is a possible D gene (5 bases). Looked up from germline, CDR1 is MNHEY and CDR2 is SVGAGI. V was cut by 6 bases and J by 6 bases, with 12 bases left in between. The CDR3 is 13 residues long.

The chain couples TRBV10-2 to TRBJ2-3, with TRBD2 identical over 12 bases. This CDR3 region has 18 residues. V was pared by 0 bases and J by 5 bases, with 9 bases of the junction left unmatched. Germline V gives CDR1 WSHSY, CDR2 SAAADI. The CDR3 protein is CASSESQSSGGALDTQYF. For the CDR3, the DNA is TGCGCCAGCAGTGAGTCACAATCTAGCGGGGGGGCCCTAGATACGCAGTATTTT.

The chain couples TRBV7-2 to TRBJ2-1; a possible D gene is TRBD1 (7 bases). This CDR3 is built from 15 residues. The germline V gene encodes CDR1 SGHTA and CDR2 FQGNSA. V lost 8 bases and J 0 bases, leaving 14 bases between the germline ends. The CDR3 DNA reads TGTGCCAGCGTTGCAGGGGGGAGCTCCTACAATGAGCAGTTCTTC. Its protein product is CASVAGGSSYNEQFF. Complete variable domain (other parts from reference TRBV7-2 and TRBJ2-1): GAGVSQSPSNKVTEKGKDVELRCDPISGHTALYWYRQSLGQGLEFLIYFQGNSAPDKSGLPSDRFSAERTGGSVSTLTIQRTQQEDSAVYLCASVAGGSSYNEQFFGPGTRLTVL.

This chain links TRBV5-4 with TRBJ1-4; TRBD1 matches 8 bases. Germline V CDR1 and CDR2: SGHNT, YYREEE (reference sequence). The V gene end was trimmed by 3 bases and the J gene end by 5 bases; junction bases not matched to a gene: 12. This CDR3 is built from 17 residues. DNA of the CDR3: TGTGCCAGCAGCTGGGGGACAGGAAAAAATTCGAATGAAAAACTGTTTTTT. It yields the protein CASSWGTGKNSNEKLFF.